This T cell receptor (beta chain) appears in the sequencing data of a study of graft-versus-host responses after intestinal transplantation. Overall study: Uniformly, recipients were administered anti-thymocyte globulin induction with subsequent tacrolimus and steroids for about 3 years.

As concerns this clone: What it recognizes is unknown.

Whole-study results and caveats: Early after transplant, HvG declines were associated with peak levels of circulating GvH clones. GvH clones surfaced in recipient marrow, some emerging earlier in ileum or blood.

The CDR3 extends over 17 amino acids. The V and J ends lost 7 bases and 2 bases, in that order; junction bases with no gene match: 14. CDR1 is SNHLY and CDR2 is FYNNEI in the germline V gene. Profiled with immunoSEQ multiplex PCR; TCRdb holds only in-frame clones, not every one. The table shows some 40,000 clones, with about 92% occurring only once. The source of this sequence is a human patient who received an intestinal transplant, so some T cells may come from the graft donor. The genes are TRBV2 and TRBJ2-3; 8 bases align to TRBD2. The sample was PBMCs, taken almost 750 days after intestinal transplantation. The CDR3 is CASTPPAGASITDTQYF. The CDR3 nucleotides are TGTGCCAGCACCCCGCCAGCGGGAGCATCGATCACAGATACGCAGTATTTT.